The next 10 T cell receptor beta chains were all read from a single sample in a study of T cell repertoires in ileal Crohn's disease. Time point: inflamed ileum from the surgical specimen. The data were produced by immunoSEQ multiplex PCR, yet TCRdb's version contains in-frame clones alone and is incomplete. The sample carries under 4,000 clones, 90% to 95% recorded once. Material: ileal tissue. Receptors originate from an adult with Crohn's disease.

The chain employs TRBV18 and TRBJ2-7; D possibly corresponds to TRBD1 (5 bases). The germline V gene encodes CDR1 KGHSH and CDR2 LQKENI. This CDR3 spans 13 amino acids. V was shortened by 3 bases and J by 0 bases, with 6 bases between the two germline ends. CDR3 loop: CASSPGPSYEQYF. The CDR3, as DNA: TGTGCCAGCTCACCGGGGCCCTCCTACGAGCAGTACTTC.

This clone has only a few counts. The J gene is TRBJ1-2, the V gene TRBV5-4; 7 positions match TRBD1. The germline V gene encodes CDR1 SGHNT and CDR2 YYREEE (reference sequence). J lost 4 bases, V lost 4 bases, and 10 bases had no gene match. The CDR3 is made up of 15 amino acids. In nucleotides, the CDR3 is TGTGCCAGCAGCGAGGACAGGCAATACCTCTATGGCTACACCTTC. Translation gives CASSEDRQYLYGYTF.

Of note for this clone: The same CDR3 arises from other DNA sequences in this sample as well. The chain couples TRBV20-1 to TRBJ1-2; D call uncertain. CDR1 and CDR2 from the germline V gene are DFQATT and SNEGSKA (reference sequence). Trimming shortened V by 6 bases and J by 8 bases, and 13 bases separated the two germline ends. CDR3 length: 11 amino acids. The chain's CDR3 is CSARTSRGYTF. CDR3 nucleotide sequence: TGCAGTGCCCGGACCTCGCGGGGCTACACCTTC.

The CDR3, as DNA: TGTGCCTGGACCCCAAAAACTTGGACTAGCTACACCGGGGAGCTGTTTTTT. Its protein product is CAWTPKTWTSYTGELFF. The V gene is TRBV30, the J gene TRBJ2-2, with 8 bases that match TRBD2. J gave up 3 bases and V 4 bases, and 13 bases lay outside the gene matches. The CDR3 contains 17 residues. Germline assignment: CDR1 GTSNPN and CDR2 SVGIG (reference sequence).

CDR3 residues: CASSVRGGLETQYF. The CDR3 DNA reads as TGTGCCAGTAGTGTTCGAGGGGGCTTAGAGACCCAGTACTTC. The V gene is TRBV19, the J gene TRBJ2-5, with 7 bases identical to TRBD1. J gave up 4 bases and V 5 bases, and 7 bases lay outside the gene matches. The length of the CDR3 is 14 residues. Per the germline V gene, CDR1 is LNHDA and CDR2 is SQIVND (reference sequence). Using reference TRBV19 and TRBJ2-5 for the parts outside the CDR3, the full variable domain is DGGITQSPKYLFRKEGQNVTLSCEQNLNHDAMYWYRQDPGQGLRLIYYSQIVNDFQKGDIAEGYSVSREKKESFPLTVTSAQKNPTAFYLCASSVRGGLETQYFGPGTRLLVL.

The DNA of the CDR3 is TGCGCCAGCAGCCAAGGGATAGGGGTCACAGATACGCAGTATTTT. Its translation is CASSQGIGVTDTQYF. The gene calls are TRBV4-3 and TRBJ2-3, with a tentative D call TRBD1 (5 bases). V lost 1 base to trimming and J lost 2 bases, with 10 bases between them. Germline values: CDR1 LGHNA, CDR2 YSLEER. This CDR3 has 15 amino acids.

V and J are TRBV11-2 and TRBJ1-1, with D maybe TRBD1 (6 bases). Germline V gene lookup returns CDR1 SGHAT and CDR2 FQNNGV. V lost 0 bases, J lost 5 bases, and 13 bases lay in between. The CDR3 is 15 residues long. CDR3 amino acids: CASSLDLGGSTEAFF. The CDR3, as DNA: TGTGCCAGCAGCTTAGATCTAGGGGGGAGTACTGAAGCTTTCTTT.

This rearrangement joins TRBV19 to TRBJ1-4, with D possibly matching TRBD1 (6 bases). The CDR3 contains 14 residues. Germline lookup yields CDR1 LNHDA and CDR2 SQIVND (reference sequence). V was cut by 7 bases and J by 7 bases, with 16 bases left in between. CDR3 residues: CASKPGQAFEKLFF. The CDR3 DNA is TGTGCCAGTAAACCGGGACAAGCCTTTGAAAAACTGTTTTTT.

The chain recombines TRBV7-3 with TRBJ2-3; the match to TRBD2 covers 10 bases. CDR3 length equals 16 residues. Germline CDR1 SGHTA, CDR2 FQGTGA. After removal of 5 bases from V and 6 bases from J, the junction contained 11 bases not matched to a gene. CDR3 loop: CASSGYGTSASDTQYF. CDR3 sequence (DNA): TGTGCCAGCAGCGGTTACGGGACTAGCGCTTCGGATACGCAGTATTTT.

The V gene is TRBV6-5, the J gene TRBJ1-4; D call uncertain. Trimming removed 9 bases from V and 3 bases from J, with 14 bases in between. This CDR3 has 14 residues. Germline V gene sequence: CDR1 MNHEY, CDR2 SVGAGI. CDR3 nucleotides: TGTGCCAGTTCGCCAAGTTTGGCTAATGAAAAACTGTTTTTT. This sequence encodes CASSPSLANEKLFF.